Listed below are T cell receptor beta chains from one sample, sequenced in a study of blood T cells in healthy people across ages. TCRdb analysed the 5' RACE reads with MiXCR anew, one entry per CDR3 protein. In the table there are some 1.4 million distinct CDR3 sequences, approximately 38% of which are singletons. Sequenced input: blood. The receptors stem from a woman under 30 in good health. The CDR3 runs from the conserved cysteine through the conserved F or W. Each record gives: clone size, J gene, V gene, D gene, CDR3 DNA, CDR3 protein. A D gene is named only where the DNA matches it firmly. Part of the rows lack a size; the others show once, few, many or a class for expanded clones.

clone_size: few
j_call: TRBJ2-1
v_call: TRBV24-1
d_call: NA
cdr3_nt: TGTGCCACCAGTGGTTTCCCGAATTCTTTTGAGCAGTTCTTC
cdr3_aa: CATSGFPNSFEQFF

clone_size: NA
j_call: TRBJ1-2
v_call: TRBV7-8
d_call: TRBD1
cdr3_nt: TGTGCCAGCAGCTTCCGGGACAGGGCAAACTATGGCTACACCTTC
cdr3_aa: CASSFRDRANYGYTF

clone_size: few
j_call: TRBJ1-2
v_call: TRBV29-1
d_call: NA
cdr3_nt: TGCAGCGTTGATGGGCCGGACTATGGCTACACCTTC
cdr3_aa: CSVDGPDYGYTF

clone_size: NA
j_call: TRBJ1-1
v_call: TRBV5-1
d_call: NA
cdr3_nt: TGCGCCAGCAATAGGTGGCAGGGGTCAGATTCCCCAGCTTTCTTT
cdr3_aa: CASNRWQGSDSPAFF

clone_size: few
j_call: TRBJ1-2
v_call: TRBV11-2
d_call: NA
cdr3_nt: TGTGCCAGCAGCTCAACTTCGGGACAACCTTATGGCTACACCTTC
cdr3_aa: CASSSTSGQPYGYTF

clone_size: NA
j_call: TRBJ2-1
v_call: TRBV30
d_call: TRBD2
cdr3_nt: TGTGCCTGGAATGTAGCGGGAGGGCCGGATGAGCAGTTCTTC
cdr3_aa: CAWNVAGGPDEQFF

clone_size: NA
j_call: TRBJ2-7
v_call: TRBV21-1
d_call: NA
cdr3_nt: TGTGCCAGCAGCAATAGGCTAGCGGTGACCTACGAGCAGTACTTC
cdr3_aa: CASSNRLAVTYEQYF

clone_size: NA
j_call: TRBJ1-1
v_call: TRBV20-1
d_call: NA
cdr3_nt: TGCAGCGCTAGAAAGGGGGACACTGAAGCTTTCTTT
cdr3_aa: CSARKGDTEAFF

clone_size: NA
j_call: TRBJ2-1
v_call: TRBV12-3/TRBV12-4
d_call: TRBD2
cdr3_nt: TGTGCCAGCAGTTCAACGACTAGCGGGAGGAGGGGTGAAGAGTTCTTC
cdr3_aa: CASSSTTSGRRGEEFF

clone_size: NA
j_call: TRBJ2-7
v_call: TRBV4-1
d_call: NA
cdr3_nt: TGCGCCAGCACCCTCGAACTGGCCTACCCGAGGGAGCAGTACTTC
cdr3_aa: CASTLELAYPREQYF

clone_size: few
j_call: TRBJ2-1
v_call: TRBV14
d_call: TRBD2
cdr3_nt: TGTGCCAGCAGCCACCCCGGGACTAGCTCTCCAAGGGTCCGTGTAGGTTCGAAGTTCTTC
cdr3_aa: CASSHPGTSSPRVRVGSKFF

clone_size: few
j_call: TRBJ2-3
v_call: TRBV7-3
d_call: TRBD2
cdr3_nt: TGTGCCAGCAGTCCCCTAGCGGGGAGTGGGGATACGCAGTATTTT
cdr3_aa: CASSPLAGSGDTQYF

clone_size: NA
j_call: TRBJ2-5
v_call: TRBV6-5
d_call: NA
cdr3_nt: TGTGCCAGTTCACGGGAAACAGGGTCCCAAGAGACCCAGTACTTC
cdr3_aa: CASSRETGSQETQYF

clone_size: few
j_call: TRBJ2-7
v_call: TRBV25-1
d_call: NA
cdr3_nt: TGTGCCAGCAGTGTTGAAGGATGGGGGACCTCCAGCTACGAGCAGTACTTC
cdr3_aa: CASSVEGWGTSSYEQYF

clone_size: NA
j_call: TRBJ2-2
v_call: TRBV7-3
d_call: TRBD2
cdr3_nt: TGTGCCAGCAGCCCTGCTCCTAGCGGGGCGAACACCGGGGAGCTGTTTTTT
cdr3_aa: CASSPAPSGANTGELFF